A selection of T cell receptor beta chains follows, all from one sample in a study of shared clonotypes between healthy human individuals. Clones were sequenced by immunoSEQ multiplex PCR, and TCRdb holds only the in-frame ones, with some missing. The sample consists of over a million clones, approximately 72% of them appearing once. The sequencing input was memory CD4+ T cells sorted from blood. Receptors were obtained from a man between 18 and 29 years old in good health. Both conserved end residues are part of each CDR3. The D gene is left open where the match is weak. The size entry is marked missing in some rows and otherwise reads once, few, many or a size class.

D gene: -
V gene: TRBV6-6
clone size: once
J gene: TRBJ2-1
CDR3 DNA: TGTGCCAGCAGTTACTCGAAAACGGGAGCCTACAATGAGCAGTTCTTC
CDR3 protein: CASSYSKTGAYNEQFF

D gene: -
V gene: TRBV30
clone size: -
J gene: TRBJ1-2
CDR3 DNA: TGTGCCTGGAGTGTAGCCGGTAACTATGGCTACACCTTC
CDR3 protein: CAWSVAGNYGYTF

D gene: -
V gene: TRBV7-2
clone size: -
J gene: TRBJ2-7
CDR3 DNA: TGTGCCAGCAGCTTAGAGTCTAGCGTACCCTACGAGCAGTACTTC
CDR3 protein: CASSLESSVPYEQYF

D gene: -
V gene: TRBV6-6
clone size: -
J gene: TRBJ2-7
CDR3 DNA: TGTGCCAGCAGTTCCTATGCAGACTACGAGCAGTACTTC
CDR3 protein: CASSSYADYEQYF

D gene: -
V gene: TRBV5-6
clone size: -
J gene: TRBJ2-2
CDR3 DNA: TGTGCCAGCAGCAAGCCGGGACTCACCACCGGGGAGCTGTTTTTT
CDR3 protein: CASSKPGLTTGELFF

D gene: TRBD1
V gene: TRBV10-2
clone size: -
J gene: TRBJ1-2
CDR3 DNA: TGCGCCAGCAGTGATACAGGGGGCATCTATGGCTACACCTTC
CDR3 protein: CASSDTGGIYGYTF

D gene: -
V gene: TRBV5-1
clone size: -
J gene: TRBJ1-3
CDR3 DNA: TGCGCCAGCAGCCTGGACGGAAGCTCTGGAAACACCATATATTTT
CDR3 protein: CASSLDGSSGNTIYF

D gene: -
V gene: TRBV5-1
clone size: -
J gene: TRBJ1-2
CDR3 DNA: TGCGCCAGCAGCTTGGTAGGGGAGAACTATGGCTACACCTTC
CDR3 protein: CASSLVGENYGYTF

D gene: -
V gene: TRBV19
clone size: -
J gene: TRBJ1-5
CDR3 DNA: TGTGCCAGTACCAAAGGGGGTGGTCAGCCCCAGCATTTT
CDR3 protein: CASTKGGGQPQHF

D gene: TRBD1
V gene: TRBV5-8
clone size: -
J gene: TRBJ1-2
CDR3 DNA: TGTGCCAGCAGTCAGGGGGCGCGCAGCTATGGCTACACCTTC
CDR3 protein: CASSQGARSYGYTF

D gene: TRBD1
V gene: TRBV30
clone size: -
J gene: TRBJ2-7
CDR3 DNA: TGTGCCGCAAACAGGGGGACGACCTACGAGCAGTACTTC
CDR3 protein: CAANRGTTYEQYF

D gene: -
V gene: TRBV5-1
clone size: -
J gene: TRBJ2-2
CDR3 DNA: TGCGCCAGCAGCAATTCAATGACAGCTAGTACCGGGGAGCTGTTTTTT
CDR3 protein: CASSNSMTASTGELFF

D gene: -
V gene: TRBV10-3
clone size: -
J gene: TRBJ2-7
CDR3 DNA: TGTGCCATCAGTGGTGGGTCCTTCAGCCGGGACGAGCAGTACTTC
CDR3 protein: CAISGGSFSRDEQYF

D gene: -
V gene: TRBV6-1
clone size: -
J gene: TRBJ1-4
CDR3 DNA: TGTGCCAGCAGTGAAGGGGGGGCCAGTCAAAAACTGTTTTTT
CDR3 protein: CASSEGGASQKLFF

D gene: -
V gene: TRBV27
clone size: few
J gene: TRBJ1-2
CDR3 DNA: TGTGCCAGCAGTTTATCGATGGGACTAGGCTACACCTTC
CDR3 protein: CASSLSMGLGYTF

D gene: TRBD1
V gene: TRBV7-9
clone size: -
J gene: TRBJ2-5
CDR3 DNA: TGTGCCAGCAGCCCGTGGACAGGGAGAGAGACCCAGTACTTC
CDR3 protein: CASSPWTGRETQYF

D gene: TRBD1
V gene: TRBV18
clone size: -
J gene: TRBJ2-6
CDR3 DNA: TGTGCCAGCTCACCACCGACAGGGGGCCCGAACTCTGGGGCCAACGTCCTGACTTTC
CDR3 protein: CASSPPTGGPNSGANVLTF

D gene: TRBD2
V gene: TRBV7-2
clone size: -
J gene: TRBJ2-5
CDR3 DNA: TGTGCCAGCAGCCCTAGCGGGAGGGCCTACACCGTGGAGACCCAGTACTTC
CDR3 protein: CASSPSGRAYTVETQYF

D gene: -
V gene: TRBV5-4
clone size: -
J gene: TRBJ2-7
CDR3 DNA: TGTGCCAGCAGTTCCGGACTCATACCCTACGAGCAGTACTTC
CDR3 protein: CASSSGLIPYEQYF

D gene: TRBD1
V gene: TRBV18
clone size: -
J gene: TRBJ1-1
CDR3 DNA: TGTGCCAGCTCACGGGACAGGAACACTGAAGCTTTCTTT
CDR3 protein: CASSRDRNTEAFF

D gene: -
V gene: TRBV7-2
clone size: -
J gene: TRBJ2-5
CDR3 DNA: TGTGCCAGCAGCTTAAGGGAGACTTTCCAAGAGACCCAGTACTTC
CDR3 protein: CASSLRETFQETQYF

D gene: TRBD1
V gene: TRBV6-5
clone size: -
J gene: TRBJ2-5
CDR3 DNA: TGTGCCAGCATACTGACAGGGGGGACCCAAGAGACCCAGTACTTC
CDR3 protein: CASILTGGTQETQYF

D gene: -
V gene: TRBV5-6
clone size: few
J gene: TRBJ2-6
CDR3 DNA: TGTGCCAGCAGCTTGGGTGGCAGCCTCTCTGGGGCCAACGTCCTGACTTTC
CDR3 protein: CASSLGGSLSGANVLTF

D gene: -
V gene: TRBV30
clone size: -
J gene: TRBJ1-1
CDR3 DNA: TGTGCCTGGAGTGTACCATGGCAGGGGAGGCTCCAAGCTTTCTTT
CDR3 protein: CAWSVPWQGRLQAFF

D gene: TRBD1
V gene: TRBV30
clone size: once
J gene: TRBJ1-6
CDR3 DNA: TGTGCCTGGAGCGGGACAGTGAATTCACCCCTCCACTTT
CDR3 protein: CAWSGTVNSPLHF

D gene: TRBD1
V gene: TRBV5-1
clone size: few
J gene: TRBJ1-2
CDR3 DNA: TGCGCCAGCAGCCTAGGGACAGGGAAGGCTAACTATGGCTACACCTTC
CDR3 protein: CASSLGTGKANYGYTF

D gene: -
V gene: TRBV11-2
clone size: -
J gene: TRBJ1-2
CDR3 DNA: TGTGCCAGCAGCATTTGGGGAATTCCAGAGGGGGGCTACACCTTC
CDR3 protein: CASSIWGIPEGGYTF

D gene: -
V gene: TRBV6-6
clone size: once
J gene: TRBJ1-2
CDR3 DNA: TGTGCCAGCAGTTACCCTGGGGGGAGGAACTATGGCTACACCTTC
CDR3 protein: CASSYPGGRNYGYTF

D gene: -
V gene: TRBV5-1
clone size: -
J gene: TRBJ1-1
CDR3 DNA: TGCGCCAGCAGACAGGGCACTGAAGCTTTCTTT
CDR3 protein: CASRQGTEAFF

D gene: TRBD1
V gene: TRBV6-6
clone size: -
J gene: TRBJ1-2
CDR3 DNA: TGTGCCAGCAGAGTAACAGGGGAAACGGACTATGGCTACACCTTC
CDR3 protein: CASRVTGETDYGYTF

D gene: TRBD1
V gene: TRBV6-5
clone size: -
J gene: TRBJ2-7
CDR3 DNA: TGTGCCAGAGATCGGGACAGCAGCTACGAGCAGTACTTC
CDR3 protein: CARDRDSSYEQYF

D gene: TRBD1
V gene: TRBV25-1
clone size: -
J gene: TRBJ1-4
CDR3 DNA: TGTGCCAGCAGTAGGACAGGGGGTGAGGAAAAACTGTTTTTT
CDR3 protein: CASSRTGGEEKLFF

D gene: -
V gene: TRBV7-9
clone size: many
J gene: TRBJ1-3
CDR3 DNA: TGTGCCAGCACCGTCTACTCTGGAAACACCATATATTTT
CDR3 protein: CASTVYSGNTIYF

D gene: -
V gene: TRBV19
clone size: -
J gene: TRBJ2-5
CDR3 DNA: TGTGCCAGTAGTATTGGTTTAGCGGACCGACAAGAGACCCAGTACTTC
CDR3 protein: CASSIGLADRQETQYF

D gene: -
V gene: TRBV14
clone size: -
J gene: TRBJ1-1
CDR3 DNA: TGTGCCAGCAGCCAAAATACAGGCGGCACTGAAGCTTTCTTT
CDR3 protein: CASSQNTGGTEAFF

D gene: -
V gene: TRBV27
clone size: few
J gene: TRBJ1-4
CDR3 DNA: TGTGCCAGCAGTCGAGGGGAGACTAATGAAAAACTGTTTTTT
CDR3 protein: CASSRGETNEKLFF

D gene: -
V gene: TRBV7-2
clone size: -
J gene: TRBJ2-3
CDR3 DNA: TGTGCCAGCAGGGGGACAGATACGCAGTATTTT
CDR3 protein: CASRGTDTQYF

D gene: TRBD1
V gene: TRBV30
clone size: -
J gene: TRBJ1-6
CDR3 DNA: TGTGCCTGGAGTTCAGGACAGGGCCATTCACCCCTCCACTTT
CDR3 protein: CAWSSGQGHSPLHF

D gene: -
V gene: TRBV28
clone size: once
J gene: TRBJ2-7
CDR3 DNA: TGTGCCAGCAGTTTCTCCTACCGGGACCCCATTGGTCCCGAGCAGTACTTC
CDR3 protein: CASSFSYRDPIGPEQYF

D gene: -
V gene: TRBV29-1
clone size: -
J gene: TRBJ1-1
CDR3 DNA: TGCAGCGTTGTAGGGAACACTGAAGCTTTCTTT
CDR3 protein: CSVVGNTEAFF

D gene: -
V gene: TRBV5-1
clone size: -
J gene: TRBJ2-5
CDR3 DNA: TGCGCCAGCAGCGAAACCCTTGGAGAGACCCAGTACTTC
CDR3 protein: CASSETLGETQYF

D gene: TRBD1
V gene: TRBV28
clone size: few
J gene: TRBJ1-1
CDR3 DNA: TGTGCCATAGGGGCAGGGGGCACTGAAGCTTTCTTT
CDR3 protein: CAIGAGGTEAFF

D gene: -
V gene: TRBV5-4
clone size: -
J gene: TRBJ1-6
CDR3 DNA: TGTGCCAGCAGCCTGAGGTCCGGGTATAATTCACCCCTCCACTTT
CDR3 protein: CASSLRSGYNSPLHF

D gene: -
V gene: TRBV10-1
clone size: -
J gene: TRBJ1-1
CDR3 DNA: TGCGCCAGCAGTAAGGGACAAGGGACCTACGGGACTGAAGCTTTCTTT
CDR3 protein: CASSKGQGTYGTEAFF

D gene: -
V gene: TRBV30
clone size: once
J gene: TRBJ1-3
CDR3 DNA: TGTGCCTGGAGTGAGGGGTACACGGGAGGAAACACCATATATTTT
CDR3 protein: CAWSEGYTGGNTIYF

D gene: TRBD1
V gene: TRBV11-3
clone size: -
J gene: TRBJ1-2
CDR3 DNA: TGTGCCAGCAGCTTAGAAAAAGACAGGGAGGAGGATGGCTACACCTTC
CDR3 protein: CASSLEKDREEDGYTF

D gene: -
V gene: TRBV4-1
clone size: many
J gene: TRBJ2-7
CDR3 DNA: TGCGCCAGCAGCCGACTATGGGAGGTTGGCTCCTACGAGCAGTACTTC
CDR3 protein: CASSRLWEVGSYEQYF

D gene: -
V gene: TRBV5-4
clone size: once
J gene: TRBJ2-3
CDR3 DNA: TGTGCCAGCAGCCAGAATGTAGGGGGAAGGGGCACAGATACGCAGTATTTT
CDR3 protein: CASSQNVGGRGTDTQYF

D gene: -
V gene: TRBV7-9
clone size: few
J gene: TRBJ1-4
CDR3 DNA: TGTGCCAGCAGCTCTATGCTGGGATCTAATGAAAAACTGTTTTTT
CDR3 protein: CASSSMLGSNEKLFF

D gene: -
V gene: TRBV5-8
clone size: -
J gene: TRBJ1-6
CDR3 DNA: TGTGCCAGCAGACGGGGCAGGTATAATTCACCCCTCCACTTT
CDR3 protein: CASRRGRYNSPLHF

D gene: TRBD1
V gene: TRBV7-9
clone size: -
J gene: TRBJ1-6
CDR3 DNA: TGTGCCAGCAGCTCTTCCGGGGACAGCTATTCACCCCTCCACTTT
CDR3 protein: CASSSSGDSYSPLHF

D gene: -
V gene: TRBV7-3
clone size: -
J gene: TRBJ1-6
CDR3 DNA: TGTGCCAGCAGCTTAGGATGGAATTCACCCCTCCACTTT
CDR3 protein: CASSLGWNSPLHF

D gene: -
V gene: TRBV7-2
clone size: -
J gene: TRBJ1-5
CDR3 DNA: TGTGCCAGCAGCGAGCAGGCTTCTGTTAATCAGCCCCAGCATTTT
CDR3 protein: CASSEQASVNQPQHF

D gene: -
V gene: TRBV27
clone size: -
J gene: TRBJ2-7
CDR3 DNA: TGTGCCAGCAGTTTCAGGGGCGCTGGTTCCTACGAGCAGTACTTC
CDR3 protein: CASSFRGAGSYEQYF

D gene: -
V gene: TRBV5-5
clone size: many
J gene: TRBJ2-7
CDR3 DNA: TGTGCCAGCAGCGATGGTGTGGGGGAGGCTTACGAGCAGTACTTC
CDR3 protein: CASSDGVGEAYEQYF